This T cell receptor (beta chain) was recovered during a study of OX40 agonist ivuxolimab in advanced cancers. About the research overall: Partial responses were achieved by three patients: one hepatocellular carcinoma, two cutaneous melanoma.

Repertoires were generated with immunoSEQ multiplex PCR, while TCRdb's copy carries only in-frame clones and drops some. Of about 40,000 clones in the sample, around 89% were seen once. CDR1 and CDR2 from the germline V gene are MNHEY and SVGAGI. Trimming cost V 6 bases and J 10 bases, with 13 bases left between them. The CDR3 loop spans 12 amino acids. The sample was CD4+ or CD8+ T cells sorted from blood, taken in a trial of the OX40 agonist ivuxolimab. The V gene is TRBV6-5, the J gene TRBJ2-1; tentatively, D is TRBD1 or TRBD2 (5 bases each). The TCR was taken from an adult with an advanced solid tumor such as melanoma, head and neck, liver or kidney cancer. CDR3 coding DNA: TGTGCCAGCAGGAGGGGTCTATGGGAGCAGTTCTTC. Amino acids: CASRRGLWEQFF.